This record looks at one TCR beta chain sequence and its context. Its antigen is unidentified. The sample originates from a study of cytomegalovirus exposure and HLA in healthy donors. Sampled while nominally healthy, donors likely had unrecorded immune exposures. Study observations and caveats: A later analysis associated 15,000 or so TCR beta sequences with HLA alleles at a 0.05 false discovery rate.

With 60 Vbeta and 13 Jbeta primers, the PCR was carried out. The assay was immunoSEQ multiplex PCR, and TCRdb's table has in-frame clones only and misses some. The sample holds hundreds of thousands of clones, approximately 90% seen once. The V segment lost 6 bases and the J segment 0 bases; nucleotides outside the gene matches: 6. This CDR3 has 17 amino acids. Germline V gives CDR1 SNHLY, CDR2 FYNNEI. The genes are TRBV2 and TRBJ2-6, with TRBD1 identical over 9 bases. Sequencing used PBMCs. The TCR comes from a woman aged 18-29 years in good health and CMV-seronegative. This chain's CDR3 is CASSAQTGGSGANVLTF. DNA of the CDR3: TGTGCCAGCAGCGCACAGACAGGGGGCTCTGGGGCCAACGTCCTGACTTTC.